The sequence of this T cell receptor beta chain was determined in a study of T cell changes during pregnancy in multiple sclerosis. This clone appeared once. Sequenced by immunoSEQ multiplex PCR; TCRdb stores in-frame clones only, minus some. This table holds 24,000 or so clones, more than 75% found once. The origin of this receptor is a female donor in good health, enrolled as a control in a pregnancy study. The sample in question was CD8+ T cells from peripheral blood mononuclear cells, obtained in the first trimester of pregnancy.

The CDR3 nucleotides read TGTGCCAGCAGACCAGGGGGTAATCAGCCCCAGCATTTT. Its translation is CASRPGGNQPQHF. The rearrangement links TRBV28 to TRBJ1-5; the match to TRBD1 covers 7 bases. The length of the CDR3 is 13 residues. The germline CDR1 and CDR2 sequences are MDHEN and SYDVKM. J gave up 4 bases and V 6 bases, and 3 bases lay outside the gene matches.